This T cell receptor (beta chain) was obtained from a study of molecular identifiers for immune sequencing clone quantification. The wider study: With replicates, the RNA of around 20,000 or 99,000 naive CD8 cells was split five ways and four were sequenced.

Trimming stripped 5 bases from V and 4 bases from J, with 9 bases between. This CDR3 region has 13 residues. Germline V CDR1 and CDR2: MDHEN, SYDVKM. Using its own MiXCR run on the PCR reads, TCRdb lists one record per CDR3 protein. The sample contains hundreds of thousands of distinct CDR3 sequences, around 25% of which appear only once. Study-wide findings and caveats: Among 800,000 to 1,000,000 naive cells, spiked Jurkat TCR RNA from a single cell was reportedly detectable.

Researchers sorted naive CD8 T cells as cells that were CD8+CD4-CCR7+CD45RA+. At least ten counts were recorded for this clonotype. Its antigen remains unidentified. The V gene is TRBV28, the J gene TRBJ1-5; D not resolved. The TCR comes from a human donor in good health. Some libraries in this study had Jurkat cell RNA spiked in. Specimen: naive CD8+ T cells from blood, with Jurkat cell RNA spiked in. Subset indicated: FACS-sorted CD8+CD4-CCR7+CD45RA+ naive T cells. CDR3 residues: CASSPGINQPQHF. The CDR3 DNA reads as TGTGCCAGCAGTCCAGGTATTAATCAGCCCCAGCATTTT.